This passage covers 27 T cell receptor beta chains from one sample sequenced in a study of T cells in Graves' hyperthyroidism and ophthalmopathy (dated by TCRdb to between 2019 and 2020). The library was built by means of multiplex PCR. The data were produced on an Illumina HiSeq 2000. Amplification of TCR beta CDR3 regions was carried out from RNA transcripts. A first-round RT-PCR of the TCR CDR3 used the HTBI primer set with the Qiagen OneStep RT-PCR kit. TCRdb reran the public reads through fastp at Q25 and MiXCR, keeping productive beta chains. Every distinct CDR3 protein forms one entry, paired with its most common genes and DNA. This sample comprises about 380,000 distinct CDR3 sequences, less than 20% of them detected only once. The top ten clones comprise 35% to 50% of the sample. Sequencing input: blood. These receptors all stem from a man younger than 35 with Graves' ophthalmopathy.

Remarks on this clonotype: This may come from a read error, since a much larger clone is one base off. CDR3 region: CASSPSGYNSPPHF. The CDR3 DNA reads TGTGCCAGCAGTCCCTCGGGATATAATTCACCCCCCCACTTT. V usage is TRBV6-5 and J usage is TRBJ1-6, with D hard to call. Germline V CDR1 and CDR2: MNHEY, SVGAGI. This CDR3 comprises 14 residues.

This clonotype was counted a few times. V is TRBV7-9 and J is TRBJ2-4; TRBD1 agrees at 7 bases. The V gene end was trimmed by 5 bases and the J gene end by 7 bases; junction bases not matched to a gene: 11. The germline V gene encodes CDR1 SEHNR and CDR2 FQNEAQ (reference sequence). The CDR3 spans 15 residues. As DNA, the CDR3 is TGTGCCAGCAGCGGCCCGACAGGGCAGGGGAACATTCAGTACTTC. Protein: CASSGPTGQGNIQYF.

Many counts were recorded for this clonotype. The rearrangement links TRBV28 to TRBJ1-2; 7 nucleotides agree with TRBD1. The V gene's germline CDR1 is MDHEN and CDR2 SYDVKM. This CDR3 has 14 amino acids. V lost 4 bases and J lost 4; bases outside the gene matches: 6. DNA for the CDR3: TGTGCCAGCAGTTCCACCGGGACAGCCTATGGCTACACCTTC. It is translated as CASSSTGTAYGYTF.

This clonotype showed up many times. The CDR3 loop reads CASSLWQGRRAFF. CDR3 DNA sequence: TGTGCCAGCAGTTTATGGCAGGGTCGTCGGGCTTTCTTT. This chain joins TRBV27 and TRBJ1-1, with a possible D match to TRBD1 (5 bases). V was trimmed by 1 base and J by 11 bases, leaving 14 bases between them. This CDR3 has 13 residues. The germline CDR1 and CDR2 sequences are MNHEY and SMNVEV (reference sequence).

This clonotype was detected a few times. For the CDR3, the DNA is TGCGCCAGCAGCACAAACCCGGTTACGAACACTGAAGCTTTCTTT. Protein: CASSTNPVTNTEAFF. The chain employs TRBV4-1 and TRBJ1-1; D gene uncertain. V was cut by 5 bases and J by 1 base, with 14 bases left in between. There are 15 residues in the CDR3. Looked up from germline, CDR1 is MGHRA and CDR2 is YSYEKL.

This clonotype was counted many times. V is TRBV20-1 and J is TRBJ2-1; 7 bases agree with TRBD2. V gave up 6 bases and J gave up 0 bases; unmatched junction bases: 14. This CDR3 is built from 17 residues. Per the germline V gene, CDR1 is DFQATT and CDR2 is SNEGSKA (reference sequence). The CDR3 reads CSAPRSGTLGSYNEQFF. The DNA of the CDR3 is TGCAGTGCCCCAAGGAGCGGGACGCTGGGCTCCTACAATGAGCAGTTCTTC.

The chain employs TRBV7-2 and TRBJ2-7; 8 nucleotides line up with TRBD2. V shed 4 bases, J shed 3 bases, and the junction held 11 bases outside the gene matches. Germline values: CDR1 SGHTA, CDR2 FQGNSA. CDR3 length equals 16 residues. Here the CDR3 DNA reads TGTGCCAGCAGCTATTATGAGGCGGGGGGCAGCTACGAGCAGTACTTC. As protein: CASSYYEAGGSYEQYF.

This clonotype has only one observation. V is TRBV5-4 and J is TRBJ2-6; D is perhaps TRBD1 or TRBD2 (5 bases each). The V end was cut by 2 bases, the J end by 2 bases, with 14 bases between. The CDR3 extends over 17 amino acids. Germline CDR1 is SGHNT and CDR2 is YYREEE (reference sequence). For the CDR3, the DNA is TGTGCCAGCAGCTTTGGCGGCCCGGGACCTGGGGCCAACGTCCTGACTTTC. It translates to CASSFGGPGPGANVLTF.

In its sample, this clonotype was seen many times. The rearrangement links TRBV2 to TRBJ1-1; D not certain. The CDR3 runs to 11 residues. V lost 6 bases and J 4 bases, leaving 6 bases between the germline ends. CDR1 and CDR2 from the germline V gene are SNHLY and FYNNEI. This chain's CDR3 is CASRKGTEAFF. In DNA, the CDR3 is TGTGCCAGCAGGAAGGGCACTGAAGCTTTCTTT.

In this sample, this clonotype turned up once. J is TRBJ2-5 and V is TRBV6-2 or TRBV6-3; the match to TRBD2 covers 11 bases. The V gene's germline CDR1 is MNHEY and CDR2 SVGEGT. The CDR3 is 15 amino acids. After removal of 2 bases from V and 4 bases from J, the junction contained 3 bases not matched to a gene. The CDR3 sequence: CASSYGLAGGETQYF. The CDR3 DNA sequence: TGTGCCAGCAGTTACGGGCTAGCGGGAGGAGAGACCCAGTACTTC.

This clonotype was counted ten times or more. The CDR3 DNA is TGTGCCAGCAGCCAACCGCTTCGGGGGAGCTCCTACAATGAGCAGTTCTTC. Protein sequence: CASSQPLRGSSYNEQFF. The chain has TRBV3-1 and TRBJ2-1, with D perhaps matching TRBD2 (6 bases). Germline V lookup: CDR1 LGHDT, CDR2 YNNKEL (reference sequence). The CDR3 runs 17 residues. The V gene lost 2 bases and the J gene lost 0 bases, with 14 bases spanning the gap.

This clonotype came up a few times. The chain combines TRBV4-2 with TRBJ2-7; 10 nucleotides align to TRBD2. Looked up from germline, CDR1 is LGHNA and CDR2 is YNFKEQ. The CDR3 contains 18 residues. V shed 1 base and J 3 bases; nucleotides not matched to a gene: 12. CDR3: CASSQAEGGLASFYEQYF. The CDR3 coding sequence is TGTGCCAGCAGCCAAGCCGAGGGGGGACTAGCGTCCTTCTACGAGCAGTACTTC.

The rearrangement joins TRBV2 to TRBJ2-1; possibly TRBD2 for D (7 bases). V was pared by 7 bases and J by 3 bases, with 16 bases between. The CDR3 length is 15 residues. Germline-derived CDR1 and CDR2 are SNHLY and FYNNEI. DNA for the CDR3: TGTGCCAGCAACTTGCGGGGGCGCGGCTACAATGAGCAGTTCTTC. It specifies CASNLRGRGYNEQFF.

This clonotype occurred many times. The chain links TRBV11-2 to TRBJ2-1; D gene uncertain. The CDR3 runs to 11 residues. V gave up 5 bases and J gave up 7 bases, with 6 bases separating them. Germline loops: CDR1 SGHAT, CDR2 FQNNGV. In DNA form, the CDR3 reads TGTGCCAGCAGCCCAAGAAATGAGCAGTTCTTC. Its protein product is CASSPRNEQFF.

On this clonotype itself: A much larger clone differs from this one at a single base, so this may be a read error. V and J are TRBV10-3 and TRBJ1-5; tentatively, D is TRBD1 (6 bases). V gave up 6 bases and J gave up 5 bases, with 14 bases separating them. From germline, CDR1 is ENHRY and CDR2 SYGVKD. This CDR3 has 14 amino acids. The CDR3 coding sequence is TGTGCCATCAGAGCGGACAGTAAGGATCAGCCCCAGCATTTT. It is translated as CAIRADSKDQPQHF.

CDR3 DNA sequence: TGTGCCAGCTCACCACAGCGGGGGGGAAGCTCCTACGAGCAGTACTTC. Amino acids: CASSPQRGGSSYEQYF. The chain carries TRBV18 and TRBJ2-7, with TRBD2 matching over 10 bases. The germline V gene encodes CDR1 KGHSH and CDR2 LQKENI. This CDR3 has 16 amino acids. The J segment lost 0 bases and the V segment lost 1 base, leaving 3 bases of the junction unmatched.

The chain employs TRBV9 and TRBJ2-5, with TRBD1 matching 8 bases. The CDR3 loop spans 14 amino acids. With V trimmed by 4 bases and J by 5 bases, 7 bases remained unmatched. Germline CDR1 and CDR2: SGDLS and YYNGEE. CDR3 in DNA: TGTGCCAGCAGCCCGACAGGGGTTTTGGAGACCCAGTACTTC. Residues: CASSPTGVLETQYF. Full variable domain (rest looked up from reference TRBV9 and TRBJ2-5): DSGVTQTPKHLITATGQRVTLRCSPRSGDLSVYWYQQSLDQGLQFLIQYYNGEERAKGNILERFSAQQFPDLHSELNLSSLELGDSALYFCASSPTGVLETQYFGPGTRLLVL.

The table lists this clonotype with many counts. V usage is TRBV11-2 and J usage is TRBJ2-1, with 8 bases identical to TRBD1. Germline V lookup: CDR1 SGHAT, CDR2 FQNNGV. Germline trimming cut 1 base from V and 7 bases from J; bases unmatched to any gene: 6. The CDR3 is 15 amino acids. CDR3 coding DNA: TGTGCCAGCAGCTTAGTCCACAGGGGGGAAAATGAGCAGTTCTTC. This translates into CASSLVHRGENEQFF.

This clonotype occurred many times. The rearrangement links TRBV11-2 to TRBJ2-7, with TRBD2 matching 10 bases. This CDR3 has 15 residues. Germline trimming cut 5 bases from V and 6 bases from J; bases unmatched to any gene: 10. Germline CDR1 SGHAT, CDR2 FQNNGV. The CDR3 DNA reads as TGTGCCAGCAGCCTCGCAGCGGGGGGGCCGGGCGAGCAGTACTTC. Translating it yields CASSLAAGGPGEQYF. Looking up the rest from reference TRBV11-2 and TRBJ2-7 gives the full variable domain: EAGVAQSPRYKIIEKRQSVAFWCNPISGHATLYWYQQILGQGPKLLIQFQNNGVVDDSQLPKDRFSAERLKGVDSTLKIQPAKLEDSAVYLCASSLAAGGPGEQYFGPGTRLTVT.

This sequence joins TRBV9 and TRBJ2-3; 10 bases are shared with TRBD2. CDR3 length equals 16 residues. Germline CDR1 is SGDLS and CDR2 is YYNGEE. J lost 0 bases, V lost 0 bases, and 1 base had no gene match. The CDR3 reads CASSVGAGGSTDTQYF. The CDR3 bases are TGTGCCAGCAGCGTAGGAGCGGGGGGGAGCACAGATACGCAGTATTTT.

This clonotype occurred many times. The chain couples TRBV20-1 to TRBJ1-1, with 8 bases matching TRBD1. V shed 3 bases and J 0 bases; nucleotides not matched to a gene: 0. This CDR3 has 13 residues. Germline V gene sequence: CDR1 DFQATT, CDR2 SNEGSKA (reference sequence). Written as DNA, the CDR3 is TGCAGTGCTAGGACAGGGGTGAACACTGAAGCTTTCTTT. Amino acids: CSARTGVNTEAFF.

This clonotype was recorded at least ten times. This chain uses TRBV7-9 with TRBJ2-7; possibly TRBD2 for D (5 bases). Trimming shortened V by 5 bases and J by 4 bases, and 21 bases separated the two germline ends. This CDR3 comprises 16 residues. In germline, CDR1 is SEHNR, CDR2 FQNEAQ (reference sequence). Written as DNA, the CDR3 is TGTGCCAGCAGCCGCAAGGCCGCACGAGGGTGGTACGAGCAGTACTTC. Amino acid sequence: CASSRKAARGWYEQYF.

In its sample, this clonotype was seen many times. The chain recombines TRBV12-3 or TRBV12-4 with TRBJ1-1, with D perhaps matching TRBD1 (5 bases). CDR3 size: 13 residues. Trimming cost V 6 bases and J 5 bases, with 13 bases left between them. As DNA, the CDR3 is TGTGCCAGCAGGGGACGGCCGGGGACTGAAGCTTTCTTT. Its translation: CASRGRPGTEAFF.

This clonotype was seen repeatedly, ten times or more. The rearrangement links TRBV28 to TRBJ2-6, with 10 bases matching TRBD1. The CDR3 is 18 residues long. V lost 5 bases to trimming and J lost 3 bases; unmatched junction nucleotides: 10. Germline-derived CDR1 and CDR2 are MDHEN and SYDVKM. The DNA for the CDR3 is TGTGCCAGCAGTCCCCGGGACAGGGGTTTCTTTGGGGCCAACGTCCTGACTTTC. Residues: CASSPRDRGFFGANVLTF. Using reference TRBV28 and TRBJ2-6 for the parts outside the CDR3, the full variable domain is DVKVTQSSRYLVKRTGEKVFLECVQDMDHENMFWYRQDPGLGLRLIYFSYDVKMKEKGDIPEGYSVSREKKERFSLILESASTNQTSMYLCASSPRDRGFFGANVLTFGAGSRLTVL.

In this sample, this clonotype turned up a few times. This chain links TRBV3-1 with TRBJ2-1; D unclear. CDR1 and CDR2 from the germline V gene are LGHDT and YNNKEL (reference sequence). Trimming removed 4 bases at V and 12 bases at J, with 13 bases between. CDR3 length equals 12 residues. CDR3 sequence (DNA): TGTGCCAGCAGCCCCTCGCCAGAAAGGCAGTTCTTC. Its protein product is CASSPSPERQFF.

This clonotype was picked up many times. The chain links TRBV29-1 to TRBJ1-1; D ambiguous. This CDR3 contains 13 residues. Germline CDR1 SQVTM, CDR2 ANQGSEA. V was trimmed by 6 bases and J by 6 bases, leaving 17 bases between them. The CDR3 loop is CSVSRLFRAEAFF. The CDR3 DNA reads as TGCAGCGTCTCTCGCCTATTTCGTGCTGAAGCTTTCTTT.

The rearrangement joins TRBV6-1 to TRBJ2-5, with TRBD2 as a possible D gene (5 bases). The CDR3 spans 15 residues. Per germline, CDR1 MNHNS and CDR2 SASEGT. The V and J ends lost 3 bases and 6 bases respectively, with 17 bases between them. CDR3 sequence (DNA): TGTGCCAGCAGTGAGGAGGCCATCATGGTTAAGACCCAGTACTTC. It is translated as CASSEEAIMVKTQYF.